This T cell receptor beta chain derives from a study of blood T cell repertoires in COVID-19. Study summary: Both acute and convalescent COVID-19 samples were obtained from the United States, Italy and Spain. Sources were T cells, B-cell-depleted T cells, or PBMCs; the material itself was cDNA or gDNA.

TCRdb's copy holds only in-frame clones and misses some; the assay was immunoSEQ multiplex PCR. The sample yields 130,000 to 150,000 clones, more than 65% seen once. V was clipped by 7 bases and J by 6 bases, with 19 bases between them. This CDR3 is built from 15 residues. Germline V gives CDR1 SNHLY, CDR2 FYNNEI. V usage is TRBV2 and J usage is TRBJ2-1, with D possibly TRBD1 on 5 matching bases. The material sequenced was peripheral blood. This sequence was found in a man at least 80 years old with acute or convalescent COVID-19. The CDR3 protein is CASTPIDRRGNEQFF. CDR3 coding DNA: TGTGCCAGCACACCTATCGACAGACGCGGCAATGAGCAGTTCTTC.